This T cell receptor (beta chain) was sequenced during a study of Ad26.COV2.S vaccination and SARS-CoV-2 variants. V shed 4 bases and J shed 1 base, with 13 bases lying between them. Germline values: CDR1 LGHDT, CDR2 YNNKEL (reference sequence). The CDR3 spans 15 residues. Sample treatment: about 20 received Ad26.COV2.S at low or high dose, single or two shots; 5 received placebo; per-sample allocation not given. Samples were taken on day 63 after the first vaccine or placebo injection. This clone was counted once. Using immunoSEQ multiplex PCR, the repertoire was profiled, and TCRdb retains in-frame clones only, with some absent. Among 380,000 or so clones listed, 65% to 90% were seen once.

The J gene is TRBJ1-2, the V gene TRBV3-1 (or the pseudogene TRBV3-2); TRBD1 is a possible D gene (6 bases). The TCR originated in a person between 18 and 60 years old who received the Ad26.COV2.S COVID-19 vaccine or a placebo. This specimen consisted of peripheral blood, obtained in a trial of Ad26.COV2.S vaccine versus placebo. DNA of the CDR3: TGTGCCAGCAGCCTCGGGGGGCGAGGTAACTATGGCTACACCTTC. It encodes CASSLGGRGNYGYTF.